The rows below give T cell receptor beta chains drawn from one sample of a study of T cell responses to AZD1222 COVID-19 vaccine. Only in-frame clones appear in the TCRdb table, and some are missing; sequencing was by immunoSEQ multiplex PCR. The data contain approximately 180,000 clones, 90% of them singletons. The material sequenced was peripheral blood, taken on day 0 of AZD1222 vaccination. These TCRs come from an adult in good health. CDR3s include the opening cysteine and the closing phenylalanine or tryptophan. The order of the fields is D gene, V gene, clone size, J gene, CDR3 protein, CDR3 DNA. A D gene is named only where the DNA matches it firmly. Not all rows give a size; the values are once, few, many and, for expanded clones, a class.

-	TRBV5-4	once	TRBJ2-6	CASSLETGANVLTF	TGTGCCAGCAGCTTGGAAACTGGGGCCAACGTCCTGACTTTC
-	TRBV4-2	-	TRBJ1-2	CASSQARQRGYGGYTF	TGTGCCAGCAGCCAAGCCCGGCAGAGGGGATATGGAGGCTACACCTTC
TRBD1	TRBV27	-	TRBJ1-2	CASSGDRDLIYGYTF	TGTGCCAGCAGTGGGGACAGGGATCTTATTTATGGCTACACCTTC
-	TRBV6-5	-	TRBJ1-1	CASRSGAEAFF	TGTGCCAGCAGAAGCGGCGCTGAAGCTTTCTTT
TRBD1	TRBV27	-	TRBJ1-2	CASAAGGANYGYTF	TGTGCCAGCGCGGCAGGGGGAGCTAACTATGGCTACACCTTC
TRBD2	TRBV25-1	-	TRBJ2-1	CASSGPPPSGGANNEQFF	TGTGCCAGCAGTGGCCCGCCCCCTAGCGGGGGGGCCAACAATGAGCAGTTCTTC
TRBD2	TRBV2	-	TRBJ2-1	CASSASLAGLPYNEQFF	TGTGCCAGCAGTGCCTCCCTAGCGGGGCTCCCCTACAATGAGCAGTTCTTC
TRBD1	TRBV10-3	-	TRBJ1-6	CAISRDSNNSPLHF	TGTGCCATCAGTCGGGACAGTAATAATTCACCCCTCCACTTT
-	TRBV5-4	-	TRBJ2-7	CASSLVSRNEQYF	TGTGCCAGCAGCTTGGTATCACGGAACGAGCAGTACTTC
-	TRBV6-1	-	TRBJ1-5	CASSERGLNQPQHF	TGTGCCAGCAGTGAGAGGGGCCTCAATCAGCCCCAGCATTTT
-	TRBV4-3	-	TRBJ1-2	CASSQQSSDYGYTF	TGCGCCAGCAGCCAACAATCTTCCGACTATGGCTACACCTTC
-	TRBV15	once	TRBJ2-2	CATSRGSTGELFF	TGTGCCACCAGCAGGGGGAGCACCGGGGAGCTGTTTTTT
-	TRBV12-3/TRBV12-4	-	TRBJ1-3	CAISESGNTIYF	TGTGCCATTTCGGAGTCTGGAAACACCATATATTTT
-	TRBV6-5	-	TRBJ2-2	CASTDRDLHTGELFF	TGTGCCAGTACTGACCGGGACTTACACACCGGGGAGCTGTTTTTT
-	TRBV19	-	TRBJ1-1	CASRDSGRTEAFF	TGTGCCAGTAGGGACTCGGGCAGGACTGAAGCTTTCTTT
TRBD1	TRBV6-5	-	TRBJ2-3	CASSYRGNTDTQYF	TGTGCCAGCAGCTACAGGGGAAACACAGATACGCAGTATTTT
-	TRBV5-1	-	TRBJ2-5	CASSLPSGGGGETQYF	TGCGCCAGCAGCTTGCCAAGTGGGGGCGGGGGAGAGACCCAGTACTTC
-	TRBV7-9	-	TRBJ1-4	CASSRGLAEKLFF	TGTGCCAGCAGCCGGGGCCTAGCTGAAAAACTGTTTTTT
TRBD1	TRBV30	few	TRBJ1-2	CAWLGQDGGYTF	TGTGCCTGGCTGGGACAGGACGGAGGCTACACCTTC
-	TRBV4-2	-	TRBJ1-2	CASSQEGGHYTF	TGTGCCAGCAGCCAAGAAGGAGGGCACTACACCTTC
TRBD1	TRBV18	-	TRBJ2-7	CASSPRGQGARYEQYF	TGTGCCAGCTCACCACGGGGACAGGGGGCGCGGTACGAGCAGTACTTC
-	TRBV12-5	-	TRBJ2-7	CASARDTTYEQYF	TGTGCTAGTGCCCGGGACACAACCTACGAGCAGTACTTC
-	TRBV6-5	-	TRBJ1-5	CASSFNRDNQPQHF	TGTGCCAGCAGTTTCAACAGGGATAATCAGCCCCAGCATTTT
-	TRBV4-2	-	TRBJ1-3	CASSQDATEGAGNTIYF	TGTGCCAGCAGCCAAGATGCGACGGAGGGGGCTGGAAACACCATATATTTT
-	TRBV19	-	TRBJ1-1	CASSIRLGGQNTEAFF	TGTGCCAGTAGTATACGATTGGGGGGCCAGAACACTGAAGCTTTCTTT
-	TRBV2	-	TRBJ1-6	CASRPSYNSPLHF	TGTGCCAGTAGACCCTCCTATAATTCACCCCTCCACTTT
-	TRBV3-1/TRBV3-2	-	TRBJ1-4	CASSQLGRYNEKLFF	TGTGCCAGCAGCCAACTGGGCAGATATAATGAAAAACTGTTTTTT
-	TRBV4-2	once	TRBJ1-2	CASSRDVYGYTF	TGTGCCAGCAGCCGAGACGTCTATGGCTACACCTTC
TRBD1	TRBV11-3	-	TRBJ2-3	CASSLGTGSRTDTQYF	TGTGCCAGCAGCTTAGGGACAGGGTCCCGCACGGATACGCAGTATTTT
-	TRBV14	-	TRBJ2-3	CASSHIPDTQYF	TGTGCCAGCAGCCACATTCCAGATACGCAGTATTTT
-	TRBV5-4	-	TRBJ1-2	CASSLAAGNNYGYTF	TGTGCCAGCAGCTTGGCCGCGGGGAACAACTATGGCTACACCTTC
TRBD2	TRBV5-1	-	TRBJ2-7	CASSSTSGSYEQYF	TGCGCCAGCAGCTCGACTAGCGGTTCCTACGAGCAGTACTTC
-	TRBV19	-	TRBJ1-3	CASSIGGGNGNTIYF	TGTGCCAGTAGTATAGGCGGAGGGAACGGAAACACCATATATTTT
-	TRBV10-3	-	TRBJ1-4	CAISRDTSEKLFF	TGTGCCATCAGTCGGGACACCAGCGAAAAACTGTTTTTT
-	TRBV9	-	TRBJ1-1	CASSVDVGGTEAFF	TGTGCCAGCAGCGTAGATGTGGGAGGAACTGAAGCTTTCTTT
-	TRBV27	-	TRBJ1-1	CASSVRGGNTEAFF	TGTGCCAGCAGCGTCCGGGGGGGGAACACTGAAGCTTTCTTT
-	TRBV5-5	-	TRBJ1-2	CASSLVSGDGYTF	TGTGCCAGCAGCTTGGTTTCAGGGGATGGCTACACCTTC
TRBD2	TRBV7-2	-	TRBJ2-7	CASSSRHRTSGEGVYEQYF	TGTGCCAGCAGCTCCCGACACCGGACTAGCGGGGAAGGGGTATACGAGCAGTACTTC
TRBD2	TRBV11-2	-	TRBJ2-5	CASSGIAGYQETQYF	TGTGCCAGCAGCGGTATAGCGGGGTACCAAGAGACCCAGTACTTC
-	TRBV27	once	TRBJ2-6	CASSSRFGANVLTF	TGTGCCAGCAGTTCCCGTTTTGGGGCCAACGTCCTGACTTTC
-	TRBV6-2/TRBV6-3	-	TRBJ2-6	CASSSFSGANVLTF	TGTGCCAGCAGTTCTTTCTCTGGGGCCAACGTCCTGACTTTC
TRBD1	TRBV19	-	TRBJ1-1	CASSMDRGQTEAFF	TGTGCCAGTAGTATGGACAGGGGGCAGACTGAAGCTTTCTTT
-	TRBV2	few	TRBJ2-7	CASTGADRPGSEQYF	TGTGCCAGCACCGGGGCGGACCGGCCGGGCTCCGAGCAGTACTTC
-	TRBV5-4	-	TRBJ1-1	CASSPRSGSGTEAFF	TGTGCCAGCAGCCCCCGGTCAGGCTCTGGCACTGAAGCTTTCTTT
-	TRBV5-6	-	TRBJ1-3	CASSPTQFSGNTIYF	TGTGCCAGCAGCCCAACCCAATTCTCCGGAAACACCATATATTTT
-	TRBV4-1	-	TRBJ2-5	CASSQDRGGGEETQYF	TGCGCCAGCAGCCAAGATCGGGGTGGGGGTGAGGAGACCCAGTACTTC